The sample holds a few counts of the clone carrying this T cell receptor (beta chain). The sample is drawn from a study of control samples from healthy donors and cancer patients. V was clipped by 5 bases and J by 1 base, with 11 bases between them. This CDR3 region has 13 residues. Germline V gene lookup returns CDR1 GTSNPN and CDR2 SVGIG (reference sequence). TCRdb's table, derived via immunoSEQ multiplex PCR, lists solely in-frame clones and lacks some. The table has tens of thousands of clones, approximately 89% seen once; the top ten hold 20% to 25%. This receptor was identified in a woman aged 40 to 50 with head and neck cancer. Material: PBMCs. The chain has TRBV30 and TRBJ1-1; a weak D match, TRBD1 (5 bases). The CDR3 is CAWVEGANTEAFF. CDR3 DNA sequence: TGTGCCTGGGTGGAAGGGGCGAACACTGAAGCTTTCTTT.